This T cell receptor beta chain comes out of a study of CD8+CD57+ T cells in acquired aplastic anemia. There are 14 residues in the CDR3. Germline V gene data show CDR1 as SGHTA and CDR2 as FQGTGA. The V end was cut by 3 bases, the J end by 5 bases, with 11 bases between. TCR beta VDJ and CDR3 profiles were obtained from a genomic DNA template. TCRdb redid the calling of the reads with MiXCR, one entry per CDR3 protein. The sample has about 180,000 distinct CDR3 sequences, around 50% seen once. It was patients with CD8+CD57+ cell expansion by flow cytometry who were chosen for sequencing. The clonotype originates from a human donor with aplastic anemia. This sequence joins TRBV7-3 and TRBJ2-1; D perhaps matches TRBD2 (7 bases). Material for sequencing was sorted CD4+, CD8+, or CD8+CD57+ T cells (not recorded which) from PBMCs. The CDR3 DNA reads as TGTGCCAGCAGCTTTGGGGGGGCCCACAATGAGCAGTTCTTC. The encoded protein is CASSFGGAHNEQFF.